A selection of T cell receptor beta chains follows, all from one sample in a study of OX40 agonist ivuxolimab in advanced cancers. Clones were sequenced by immunoSEQ multiplex PCR, and TCRdb holds only the in-frame ones, with some missing. The sample has approximately 52,000 clones; less than 85% are singletons. Material: CD4+ or CD8+ T cells sorted from blood, obtained in a trial of the OX40 agonist ivuxolimab. The receptors stem from an adult with an advanced solid tumor such as melanoma, head and neck, liver or kidney cancer. CDR3s include the opening cysteine and the closing phenylalanine or tryptophan. Fields, in order: clone size, J gene, V gene, D gene, CDR3 protein, CDR3 DNA. A D gene is named only where the DNA matches it firmly. Clone size is given for some rows only: seen once, a few or many times, or a class if the clone is expanded.

. TRBJ2-3 TRBV7-8 TRBD1 CASSFAKGARDTQYF TGTGCCAGCAGCTTCGCAAAGGGGGCACGAGATACGCAGTATTTT
once TRBJ2-3 TRBV20-1 . CSAGGRDTQYF TGCAGTGCCGGGGGCAGAGATACGCAGTATTTT
. TRBJ2-3 TRBV7-3 TRBD2 CASSRTSGRIDTQYF TGTGCCAGCAGCCGGACTAGCGGGAGGATAGATACGCAGTATTTT
. TRBJ1-1 TRBV9 . CASSPVGPNTEAFF TGTGCCAGCAGCCCCGTCGGCCCGAACACTGAAGCTTTCTTT
. TRBJ2-7 TRBV6-5 TRBD1 CASSISPGQDEQYF TGTGCCAGCAGTATCTCACCGGGACAGGACGAGCAGTACTTC
. TRBJ1-5 TRBV6-1 TRBD1 CASSERGQGRRRRNQPQHF TGTGCCAGCAGTGAACGGGGACAGGGGCGCCGAAGGCGCAATCAGCCCCAGCATTTT
few TRBJ1-3 TRBV7-6 TRBD1 CASSPGQGGNTIYF TGTGCCAGCAGCCCGGGACAGGGCGGAAACACCATATATTTT
. TRBJ2-1 TRBV27 TRBD2 CATNPSSGGYNEQFF TGTGCCACCAACCCCTCAAGCGGGGGGTACAATGAGCAGTTCTTC
. TRBJ2-5 TRBV7-3 TRBD2 CASSSLAGGGETQYF TGTGCCAGCAGCTCCCTAGCGGGGGGAGGAGAGACCCAGTACTTC
. TRBJ2-2 TRBV5-1 . CASSLVQGPNTGELFF TGCGCCAGCAGCTTAGTACAGGGACCGAACACCGGGGAGCTGTTTTTT
. TRBJ2-2 TRBV5-1 . CASSLDRQNTGELFF TGCGCCAGCAGCTTGGATCGGCAGAACACCGGGGAGCTGTTTTTT
. TRBJ2-2 TRBV19 TRBD1 CASRTGGVKFPGELFF TGTGCCAGTAGGACAGGGGGCGTCAAGTTCCCCGGGGAGCTGTTTTTT
. TRBJ1-5 TRBV7-2 . CASSRDGVQPQHF TGTGCCAGCAGCCGCGACGGGGTTCAGCCCCAGCATTTT
. TRBJ1-2 TRBV7-2 . CASSPQGNYGYTF TGTGCCAGCAGCCCTCAGGGAAACTATGGCTACACCTTC
. TRBJ2-7 TRBV5-4 TRBD1 CASSLRQGRHEQYF TGTGCCAGCAGCTTGCGACAGGGGAGGCACGAGCAGTACTTC
. TRBJ1-3 TRBV19 . CASSSWDHGNTIYF TGTGCCAGTAGTTCCTGGGATCACGGAAACACCATATATTTT
. TRBJ2-1 TRBV6-5 TRBD1 CASKGQGASNEQFF TGTGCCAGCAAGGGACAGGGGGCAAGTAATGAGCAGTTCTTC
. TRBJ1-1 TRBV7-3 . CASSPVGRAFF TGTGCCAGCAGCCCCGTCGGGCGGGCTTTCTTT
. TRBJ2-3 TRBV11-3 TRBD2 CASSSSGMVTDTQYF TGTGCCAGCAGCTCCAGCGGGATGGTAACAGATACGCAGTATTTT
. TRBJ2-2 TRBV7-2 TRBD2 CASSPPRGGYGELFF TGTGCCAGCAGCCCTCCCCGCGGGGGTTACGGGGAGCTGTTTTTT
. TRBJ2-7 TRBV21-1 . CASSPRGSYEQYF TGTGCCAGCAGCCCCCGCGGATCCTACGAGCAGTACTTC
. TRBJ1-4 TRBV5-1 . CASSLLGGEEKLFF TGCGCCAGCAGCCTTCTAGGGGGAGAAGAAAAACTGTTTTTT
. TRBJ2-3 TRBV4-1 . CASSPLEGRADTQYF TGCGCCAGCAGCCCCCTCGAGGGCCGAGCAGATACGCAGTATTTT
. TRBJ1-2 TRBV18 . CASSLTPNYGYTF TGTGCCAGCTCACTGACACCTAACTATGGCTACACCTTC
once TRBJ1-5 TRBV6-6 . CASSPSVGNQPQHF TGTGCCAGCAGTCCGTCAGTCGGCAATCAGCCCCAGCATTTT
. TRBJ1-1 TRBV7-3 . CASSPGVDTEAFF TGTGCCAGCAGCCCAGGGGTGGACACTGAAGCTTTCTTT
. TRBJ2-5 TRBV13 . CASSLTGSVNMGTQYF TGTGCCAGCAGCTTAACCGGGAGCGTCAATATGGGGACCCAGTACTTC
. TRBJ2-1 TRBV5-4 . CASSSAGDRGLSNEQFF TGTGCCAGCAGTTCGGCAGGGGACCGTGGATTGTCCAATGAGCAGTTCTTC
. TRBJ2-5 TRBV5-4 . CASSLSAGDVTQYF TGTGCCAGCAGCTTGTCGGCAGGTGACGTGACCCAGTACTTC
. TRBJ2-3 TRBV6-6 . CASSTGADTQYF TGTGCCAGCAGCACTGGGGCGGATACGCAGTATTTT
. TRBJ1-2 TRBV6-6 . CASSYGPSSGYTF TGTGCCAGCAGTTATGGCCCCTCGAGTGGCTACACCTTC
. TRBJ2-5 TRBV19 TRBD1 CASSTTGGLETQYF TGTGCCAGTAGCACAACAGGGGGCTTAGAGACCCAGTACTTC
. TRBJ2-6 TRBV6-1 TRBD2 CASSEGGDGANVLTF TGTGCCAGCAGTGAGGGAGGGGACGGGGCCAACGTCCTGACTTTC
few TRBJ2-3 TRBV7-9 . CASSPQATTDTQYF TGTGCCAGCAGCCCCCAGGCTACCACAGATACGCAGTATTTT
. TRBJ2-7 TRBV6-1 . CASSPGSVRRSEQYF TGTGCCAGCAGTCCCGGGAGCGTCAGGAGGAGCGAGCAGTACTTC
once TRBJ1-5 TRBV5-5 . CASSLEGHQPQHF TGTGCCAGCAGCTTGGAGGGACATCAGCCCCAGCATTTT
. TRBJ2-3 TRBV6-6 TRBD1 CASSGQGADTQYF TGTGCCAGCAGTGGACAGGGCGCAGATACGCAGTATTTT
. TRBJ2-1 TRBV4-1 . CASSQNYNEQFF TGCGCCAGCAGCCAAAATTACAATGAGCAGTTCTTC